The 18 T cell receptor beta chains below were found in one sample sequenced in a study of blood T cell repertoires in COVID-19 (TCRdb year 2020). The receptor library was made with the immunoSEQ multiplex PCR assay. Sourced from immuneACCESS, this table was stored by TCRdb with only in-frame sequences that have V and J called. A share of the clones is absent; for the studies checked, an unresolved V gene accounts for under half, and the remainder has no known explanation. Present in this sample are 120,000 to 150,000 clones, around 83% of which were seen just once. The ten largest account for less than 6% of the sample. Sequencing used PBMCs or T cells enriched from blood (not recorded which). The origin of the receptors is a woman aged 50 to 60 who had been exposed to COVID-19.

The chain carries TRBV24-1 and TRBJ2-1; TRBD2 matches 9 bases. CDR3 length: 15 residues. Germline CDR1 and CDR2: KGHDR and SFDVKD. Unmatched junction bases numbered 8, after V lost 5 bases and J lost 7 bases. For the CDR3, the DNA is TGTGCCACCAGTGGAAGCGGGAGGAAGGGAAATGAGCAGTTCTTC. Translation: CATSGSGRKGNEQFF.

The chain uses TRBV7-3 and TRBJ1-2, with TRBD1 identical over 8 bases. This CDR3 contains 15 residues. The J segment lost 3 bases and the V segment lost 3 bases, leaving 6 bases of the junction unmatched. CDR1 SGHTA and CDR2 FQGTGA come from the germline V gene. The CDR3, as DNA: TGTGCCAGCAGCTTCACCGGACAGGGCTACTATGGCTACACCTTC. The encoded protein is CASSFTGQGYYGYTF.

V and J are TRBV19 and TRBJ2-2; D may be TRBD1 (6 bases). Germline loops: CDR1 LNHDA, CDR2 SQIVND (reference sequence). V gave up 4 bases and J gave up 1 base, with 7 bases separating them. The CDR3 runs 14 residues. CDR3 sequence: CASSRGQNTGELFF. CDR3 coding DNA: TGTGCCAGTAGTAGGGGACAGAACACCGGGGAGCTGTTTTTT.

The chain has TRBV30 and TRBJ2-5; 12 bases agree with TRBD2. In germline, CDR1 is GTSNPN, CDR2 SVGIG (reference sequence). Trimming cost V 0 bases and J 3 bases; bases outside gene matches: 5. CDR3 length: 16 amino acids. The DNA for the CDR3 is TGTGCCTGGAGTGTAGGACTAGCGGGATGGAAAGAGACCCAGTACTTC. Residues: CAWSVGLAGWKETQYF.

This clone has only a few counts. The chain is built from TRBV6-2 or TRBV6-3 and TRBJ2-1; TRBD2 aligns across 12 bases. The V gene's germline CDR1 is MNHEY and CDR2 SVGEGT. V dropped 4 bases and J dropped 4; count of bases not matched to a gene: 2. The CDR3 spans 15 residues. CDR3 loop: CASSSSGGGYNEQFF. CDR3 coding DNA: TGTGCCAGCAGTTCTAGCGGGGGGGGATACAATGAGCAGTTCTTC.

The chain carries TRBV6-2 or TRBV6-3 and TRBJ1-2; possibly TRBD1 for D (6 bases). The germline V and J ends were trimmed by 2 bases and 8 bases, with 12 bases remaining between them. This CDR3 has 13 amino acids. Per germline, CDR1 MNHEY and CDR2 SVGEGT. As DNA, the CDR3 is TGTGCCAGCAGTTACCAGGGGACGTGGGGCTACACCTTC. It codes for CASSYQGTWGYTF.

CDR3 in DNA: TGCAGCGTTTTCAGGGGGTACGAGCAGTACTTC. Amino acid sequence: CSVFRGYEQYF. V and J are TRBV29-1 and TRBJ2-7; 7 positions match TRBD1. V was clipped by 5 bases and J by 4 bases; unmatched bases: 2. This CDR3 is built from 11 residues. Germline CDR1 and CDR2: SQVTM and ANQGSEA.

A single count supports this clone. This chain links TRBV29-1 with TRBJ1-2; D is undetermined. CDR3 length: 14 residues. V was clipped by 7 bases and J by 5 bases, with 20 bases between them. The germline V gene encodes CDR1 SQVTM and CDR2 ANQGSEA. CDR3 nucleotide sequence: TGCAGCGCCGCGGGGAAGGGCCGGCCATATGGCTACACCTTC. It codes for CSAAGKGRPYGYTF.

To note about this clone: An end of the junction differs from the germline gene, which may be a read error. The chain uses TRBV7-8 and TRBJ1-2; TRBD1 is a possible D gene (6 bases). The CDR3 is 16 amino acids. CDR1 SGHVS and CDR2 FQNEAQ come from the germline V gene. DNA for the CDR3: TGTGCCAGCAGCTTAGAGGGGGGGGCGGTGAACTATGGCCACACCTTC. Its protein product is CASSLEGGAVNYGHTF.

J is TRBJ2-4 and V is TRBV29-1; TRBD1 matches 7 bases. Per germline, CDR1 SQVTM and CDR2 ANQGSEA. The CDR3 is 14 residues long. With V trimmed by 6 bases and J by 8 bases, 13 bases remained unmatched. CDR3 nucleotide sequence: TGCAGCGTCACCCGAAGGGTCACAGGGGACATTCAGTACTTC. Protein sequence: CSVTRRVTGDIQYF.

V usage is TRBV11-3 and J usage is TRBJ2-3; 9 bases fit TRBD1. J gave up 0 bases and V 5 bases, and 9 bases lay outside the gene matches. The CDR3 is 17 residues long. Germline CDR1 is SGHNT and CDR2 is YENEEA. The CDR3, as DNA: TGTGCCAGCAGCCCGGAGGGACAGGGACGAAGCACAGATACGCAGTATTTT. Translating it yields CASSPEGQGRSTDTQYF.

The chain employs TRBV19 and TRBJ1-5; 7 bases align to TRBD1. The CDR3 is 14 amino acids. Trimming at V came to 6 bases and at J to 9 bases, leaving 11 bases not matched to a gene. The germline gives CDR1 LNHDA, CDR2 SQIVND (reference sequence). The CDR3 nucleotides read TGTGCCAGTAGGAGAGGGGGCAGGGTGACGCCCCAGCATTTT. Translated: CASRRGGRVTPQHF.

V and J are TRBV2 and TRBJ2-2; possible D gene TRBD1, 5 bases. The CDR3 is made up of 15 amino acids. Germline V gene data show CDR1 as SNHLY and CDR2 as FYNNEI. The ends were cut back, 6 bases at V and 6 bases at J, with 17 bases in the middle. CDR3: CASSTLFGAAGELFF. Here the CDR3 DNA reads TGTGCCAGCAGCACGCTTTTTGGGGCGGCCGGGGAGCTGTTTTTT.

The chain links TRBV6-1 to TRBJ2-3; 7 bases agree with TRBD2. The junction had 4 bases not matched to a gene; V was cut back by 1 base and J by 0 bases. The CDR3 sequence is 16 residues long. Per germline, CDR1 MNHNS and CDR2 SASEGT. The DNA of the CDR3 is TGTGCCAGCAGTGAAGGGGTAGCGGGTAGCACAGATACGCAGTATTTT. This translates into CASSEGVAGSTDTQYF.

The chain couples TRBV11-2 to TRBJ1-4, with TRBD1 as a possible D gene (5 bases). The CDR3 is 16 amino acids. Per the germline V gene, CDR1 is SGHAT and CDR2 is FQNNGV. The V end lost 5 bases, the J end lost 8 bases, and 21 bases lay between the germline ends. CDR3 nucleotide sequence: TGTGCCAGCAGCGGCACCAAGCCGGGGGGACGAGAAAAACTGTTTTTT. As protein: CASSGTKPGGREKLFF.

The chain joins TRBV9 to TRBJ2-7, with D uncertain. The CDR3 totals 13 residues. Germline V gene lookup returns CDR1 SGDLS and CDR2 YYNGEE. V dropped 0 bases and J dropped 7 bases, with 11 bases sitting between them. The CDR3 is CASSVGSPGEQYF. CDR3 sequence (DNA): TGTGCCAGCAGCGTAGGCAGCCCAGGAGAGCAGTACTTC. Supplemented by reference TRBV9 and TRBJ2-7, the full variable domain reads DSGVTQTPKHLITATGQRVTLRCSPRSGDLSVYWYQQSLDQGLQFLIQYYNGEERAKGNILERFSAQQFPDLHSELNLSSLELGDSALYFCASSVGSPGEQYFGPGTRLTVT.

This sequence joins TRBV11-2 and TRBJ1-5; D uncertain. Per germline, CDR1 SGHAT and CDR2 FQNNGV. The V gene lost 5 bases and the J gene lost 0 bases, with 5 bases spanning the gap. The CDR3 has 13 amino acids. CDR3 DNA: TGTGCCAGCAGCGCGCATAGCAATCAGCCCCAGCATTTT. Its translation is CASSAHSNQPQHF.

V and J are TRBV6-2 or TRBV6-3 and TRBJ2-3; TRBD2 is a possible D gene (5 bases). Trimming pared 4 bases from V and 9 bases from J, leaving 14 bases between. Germline CDR1 is MNHEY and CDR2 is SVGEGT. This CDR3 contains 13 residues. CDR3 protein: CASSSSRTGTQYF. The CDR3, as DNA: TGTGCCAGCAGTTCCTCCCGGACTGGCACGCAGTATTTT.